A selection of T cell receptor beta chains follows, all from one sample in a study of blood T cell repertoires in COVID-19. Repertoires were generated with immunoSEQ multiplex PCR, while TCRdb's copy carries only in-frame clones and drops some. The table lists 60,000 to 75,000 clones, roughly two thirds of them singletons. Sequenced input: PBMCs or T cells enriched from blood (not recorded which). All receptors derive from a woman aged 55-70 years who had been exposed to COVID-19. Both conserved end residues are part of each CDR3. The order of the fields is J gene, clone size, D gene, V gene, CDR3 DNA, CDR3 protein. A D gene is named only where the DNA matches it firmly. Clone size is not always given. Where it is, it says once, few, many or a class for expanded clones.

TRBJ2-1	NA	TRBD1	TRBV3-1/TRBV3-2	TGTGCCAGCACCCCGACAGGGCGGGTTTCCTACAATGAGCAGTTCTTC	CASTPTGRVSYNEQFF
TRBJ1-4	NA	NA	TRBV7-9	TGTGCCAGCAGCCGGTCCGGGGGTAATGAAAAACTGTTTTTT	CASSRSGGNEKLFF
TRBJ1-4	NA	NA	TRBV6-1	TGTGCCAGCACTGAATCGATCGCCCGGAGCTACGAAAAACTGTTTTTT	CASTESIARSYEKLFF
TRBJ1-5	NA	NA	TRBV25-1	TGTGCCAGCAGTAAAACCGGGACATCACAGCCCCAGCATTTT	CASSKTGTSQPQHF
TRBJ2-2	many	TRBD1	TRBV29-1	TGCAGCGGGACAACAGGGGGAGCCGGGGAGCTGTTTTTT	CSGTTGGAGELFF
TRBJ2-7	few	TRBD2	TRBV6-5	TGTGCCAGCAGTACCCTAGCGGGAGGGCCTCTGTACTTC	CASSTLAGGPLYF
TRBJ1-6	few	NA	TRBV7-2	TGTGCCAGCAGCTTGCCGAGACAGAATTCACCCCTCCACTTT	CASSLPRQNSPLHF
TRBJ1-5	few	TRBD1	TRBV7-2	TGTGCCAGCAGCCCGCGGGACAGGGGAAACCAGCCCCAGCATTTT	CASSPRDRGNQPQHF
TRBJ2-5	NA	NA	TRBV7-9	TGTGCCAGCAGCCCTCTAGGAGAGACCCAGTACTTC	CASSPLGETQYF
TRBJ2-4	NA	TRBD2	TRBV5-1	TGCGCCAGCAGCTCCCTAGCGGGGAACGGCAAAAACATTCAGTACTTC	CASSSLAGNGKNIQYF
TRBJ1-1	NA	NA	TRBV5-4	TGTGCCAGCAGCGAAGGGGGAGGGTTTACTGAAGCTTTCTTT	CASSEGGGFTEAFF
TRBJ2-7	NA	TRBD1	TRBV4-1	TGCGCCAGCAGCCACGGGACAGGCAACGAGCAGTACTTC	CASSHGTGNEQYF
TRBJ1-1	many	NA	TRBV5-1	TGCGCCAGCAGCTTACGGGGGAGGGACACTGAAGCTTTCTTT	CASSLRGRDTEAFF
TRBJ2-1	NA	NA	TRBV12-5	TGTGCTAGTGGTGATAGCTTACTCAATGAGCAGTTCTTC	CASGDSLLNEQFF
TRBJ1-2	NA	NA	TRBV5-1	TGCGCCAGCAGCTTGGAAGTCGCGAGCTATGGCTACACCTTC	CASSLEVASYGYTF
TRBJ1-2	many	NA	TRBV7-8	TGTGCCAGCAGCCGCGGGCTGGGAGCTAACTATGGCTACACCTTC	CASSRGLGANYGYTF
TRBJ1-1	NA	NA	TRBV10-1	TGCGCCAGCAGTAACGTCCGACTCTTGAACACTGAAGCTTTCTTT	CASSNVRLLNTEAFF
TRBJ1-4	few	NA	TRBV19	TGTGCCAGTAGTATAAACAGGGTAGAAAAACTGTTTTTT	CASSINRVEKLFF
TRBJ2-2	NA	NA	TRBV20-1	TGCAGTGCTAGTGAAACAAGCTCCTGGGAGGACACCGGGGAGCTGTTTTTT	CSASETSSWEDTGELFF
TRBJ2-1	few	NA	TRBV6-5	TGTGCCAGCGTTGAGAGCCCCTACAATGAGCAGTTCTTC	CASVESPYNEQFF
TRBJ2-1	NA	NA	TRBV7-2	TGTGCCAGCAGCTTATCCTCTTGGGGAGGTGAGCAGTTCTTC	CASSLSSWGGEQFF
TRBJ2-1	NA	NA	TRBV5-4	TGTGCCAGCAGCTTGGGGCAGGGGTATTACAATGAGCAGTTCTTC	CASSLGQGYYNEQFF
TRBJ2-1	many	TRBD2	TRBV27	TGTGCCAGCAATCCCTCGAATAGCGGGGGGGAGTTCTTC	CASNPSNSGGEFF
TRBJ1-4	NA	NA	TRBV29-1	TGCAGCGTGGCCGATTGGGGGGCAACTAATGAAAAACTGTTTTTT	CSVADWGATNEKLFF
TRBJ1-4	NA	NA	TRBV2	TGTGCCAGCAGGACTGAAGAACCATATGAAAAACTGTTTTTT	CASRTEEPYEKLFF
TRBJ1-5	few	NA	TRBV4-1	TGCGCCAGCAGCCAAGTCCCGACAGGAATCGTGGGGCAGCCCCAGCATTTT	CASSQVPTGIVGQPQHF
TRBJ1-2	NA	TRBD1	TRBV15	TGTGCCACCAGCAGGGCTAGGGGGCAGGGTTTAAACTATGGCTACACCTTC	CATSRARGQGLNYGYTF
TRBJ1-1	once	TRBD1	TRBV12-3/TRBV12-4	TGTGCCAGCTCGACAGGGAGTTTCGCTGAAGCTTTCTTT	CASSTGSFAEAFF
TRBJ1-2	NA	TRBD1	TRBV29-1	TGCAGCGTCGACCCGGGACAGGGGAACAGCGGCTACACCTTC	CSVDPGQGNSGYTF
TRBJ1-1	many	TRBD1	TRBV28	TGTGCCAGCAGGGGTGGACAGGGTAAGGCTGAAGCTTTCTTT	CASRGGQGKAEAFF